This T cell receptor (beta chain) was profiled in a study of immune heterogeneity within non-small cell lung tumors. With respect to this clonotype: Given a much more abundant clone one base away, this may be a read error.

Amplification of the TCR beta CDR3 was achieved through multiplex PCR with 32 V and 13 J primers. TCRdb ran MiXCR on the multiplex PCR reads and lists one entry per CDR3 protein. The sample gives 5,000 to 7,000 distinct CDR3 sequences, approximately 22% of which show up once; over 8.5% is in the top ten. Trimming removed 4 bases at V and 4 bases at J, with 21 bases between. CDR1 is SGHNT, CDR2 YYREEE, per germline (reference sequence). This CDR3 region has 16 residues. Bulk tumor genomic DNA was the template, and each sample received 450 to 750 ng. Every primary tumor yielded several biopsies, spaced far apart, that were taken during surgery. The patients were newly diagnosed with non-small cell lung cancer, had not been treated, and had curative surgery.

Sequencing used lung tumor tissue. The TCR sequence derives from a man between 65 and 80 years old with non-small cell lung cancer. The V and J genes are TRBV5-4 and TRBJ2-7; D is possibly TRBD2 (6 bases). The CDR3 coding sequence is TGTGCCAGCAGCCACCAACTAACGGGAGAAGTTTACGAGCAGTACTTC. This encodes CASSHQLTGEVYEQYF.